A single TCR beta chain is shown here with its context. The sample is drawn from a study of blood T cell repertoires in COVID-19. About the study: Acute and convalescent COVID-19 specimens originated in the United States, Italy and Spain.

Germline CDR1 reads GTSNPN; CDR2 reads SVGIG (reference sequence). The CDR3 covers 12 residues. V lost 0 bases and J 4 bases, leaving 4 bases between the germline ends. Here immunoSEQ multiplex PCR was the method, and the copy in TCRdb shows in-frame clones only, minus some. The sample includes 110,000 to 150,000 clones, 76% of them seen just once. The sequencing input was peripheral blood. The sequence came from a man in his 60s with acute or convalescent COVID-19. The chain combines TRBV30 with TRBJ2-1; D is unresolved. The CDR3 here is CAWSVSYNEQFF. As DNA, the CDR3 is TGTGCCTGGAGTGTATCTTACAATGAGCAGTTCTTC.